This TCR beta chain was sequenced for a study of shared clonotypes between healthy human individuals. Background on the study: CD8 memory received one plate per donor, CD8 naive two, CD4 memory three and CD4 naive three. General study points: Generation probability values for non-shared clonotypes were lower than those for clonotypes shared by all four donors.

Concerning this clone itself: Its specificity is not known.

Only in-frame clones appear in the TCRdb table, and some are missing; sequencing was by immunoSEQ multiplex PCR. The repertoire has about 120,000 clones, around 71% of them found once; the top ten carry 20% to 25%. The CDR3 runs 15 residues. Germline values: CDR1 MGHRA, CDR2 YSYEKL. The V and J ends lost 4 bases and 6 bases respectively, with 15 bases between them. This TCR derives from a woman aged 30 to 39 in good health. Sequenced sample: memory CD8+ T cells sorted from blood. Subset defined: CD45RO+ cells pooled with CCR7-negative TemRA cells. The V gene is TRBV4-1, the J gene TRBJ2-2; D unclear. The CDR3 DNA reads as TGCGCCAGCAGCCTCTGGCACCTTGAGTCCGGGGAGCTGTTTTTT. Its translation is CASSLWHLESGELFF.